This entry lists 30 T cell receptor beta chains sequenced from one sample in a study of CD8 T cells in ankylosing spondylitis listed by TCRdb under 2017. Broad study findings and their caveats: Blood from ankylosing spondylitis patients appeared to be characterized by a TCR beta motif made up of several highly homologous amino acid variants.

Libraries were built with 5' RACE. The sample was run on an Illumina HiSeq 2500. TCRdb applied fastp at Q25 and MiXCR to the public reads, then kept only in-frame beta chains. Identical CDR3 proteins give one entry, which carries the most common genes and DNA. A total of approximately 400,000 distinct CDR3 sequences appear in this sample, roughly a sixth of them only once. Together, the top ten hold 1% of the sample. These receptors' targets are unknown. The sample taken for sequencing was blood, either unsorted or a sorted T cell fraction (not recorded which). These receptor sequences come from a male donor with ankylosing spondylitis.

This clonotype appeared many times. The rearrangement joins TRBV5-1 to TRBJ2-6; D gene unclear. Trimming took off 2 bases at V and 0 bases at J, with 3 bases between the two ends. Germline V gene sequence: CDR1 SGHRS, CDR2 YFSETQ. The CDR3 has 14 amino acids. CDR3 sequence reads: CASSLGSGANVLTF. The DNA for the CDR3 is TGCGCCAGCAGCTTAGGCTCTGGGGCCAACGTCCTGACTTTC.

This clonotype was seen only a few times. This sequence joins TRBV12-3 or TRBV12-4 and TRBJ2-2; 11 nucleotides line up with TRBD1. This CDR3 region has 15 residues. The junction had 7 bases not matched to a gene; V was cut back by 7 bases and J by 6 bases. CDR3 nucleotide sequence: TGTGCCAGCATCCCGGGACAGGGGGGCGCCGGGGAGCTGTTTTTT. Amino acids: CASIPGQGGAGELFF.

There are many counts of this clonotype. The CDR3 sequence: CASSQRTVSTDTQYF. CDR3 bases: TGCGCCAGCAGCCAAAGGACGGTTAGCACAGATACGCAGTATTTT. The V gene is TRBV5-1, the J gene TRBJ2-3, with D hard to call. The V end lost 4 bases, the J end lost 0 bases, and 12 bases lay between the germline ends. The CDR3 is 15 residues long. Per the germline V gene, CDR1 is SGHRS and CDR2 is YFSETQ.

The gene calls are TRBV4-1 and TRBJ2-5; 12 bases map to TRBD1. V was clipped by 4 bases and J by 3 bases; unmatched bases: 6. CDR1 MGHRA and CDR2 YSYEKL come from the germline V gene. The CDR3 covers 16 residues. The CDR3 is CASSRTGTGGEETQYF. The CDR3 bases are TGCGCCAGCAGCCGCACCGGGACAGGGGGCGAAGAGACCCAGTACTTC.

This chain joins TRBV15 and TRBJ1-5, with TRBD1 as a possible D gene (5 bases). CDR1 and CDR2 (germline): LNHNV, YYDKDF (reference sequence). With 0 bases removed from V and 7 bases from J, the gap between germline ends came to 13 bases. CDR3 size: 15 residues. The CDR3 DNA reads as TGTGCCACCAGCAGAGATCGGGGGATGGGGCAGCCCCAGCATTTT. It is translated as CATSRDRGMGQPQHF. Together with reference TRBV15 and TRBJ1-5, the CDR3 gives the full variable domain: DAMVIQNPRYQVTQFGKPVTLSCSQTLNHNVMYWYQQKSSQAPKLLFHYYDKDFNNEADTPDNFQSRRPNTSFCFLDIRSPGLGDTAMYLCATSRDRGMGQPQHFGDGTRLSIL.

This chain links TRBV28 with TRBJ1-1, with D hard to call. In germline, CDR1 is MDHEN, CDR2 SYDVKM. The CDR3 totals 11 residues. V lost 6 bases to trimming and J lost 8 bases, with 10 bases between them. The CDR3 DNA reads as TGTGCCAGCAGCCCTCTGGGAGAAGCTTTCTTT. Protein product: CASSPLGEAFF. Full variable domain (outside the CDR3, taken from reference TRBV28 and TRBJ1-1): DVKVTQSSRYLVKRTGEKVFLECVQDMDHENMFWYRQDPGLGLRLIYFSYDVKMKEKGDIPEGYSVSREKKERFSLILESASTNQTSMYLCASSPLGEAFFGQGTRLTVV.

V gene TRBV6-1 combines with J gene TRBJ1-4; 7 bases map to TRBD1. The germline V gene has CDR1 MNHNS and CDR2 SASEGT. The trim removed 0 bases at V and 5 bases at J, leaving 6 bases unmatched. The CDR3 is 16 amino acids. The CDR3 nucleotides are TGTGCCAGCAGTGAAGCTCTCCAGGGGGGGAATGAAAAACTGTTTTTT. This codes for CASSEALQGGNEKLFF.

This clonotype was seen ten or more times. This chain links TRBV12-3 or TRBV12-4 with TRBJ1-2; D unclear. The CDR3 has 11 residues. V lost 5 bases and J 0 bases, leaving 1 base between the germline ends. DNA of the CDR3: TGTGCCAGCAGTCCTAACTATGGCTACACCTTC. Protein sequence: CASSPNYGYTF.

CDR3 protein: CASSPFSGFQFF. The CDR3 coding sequence is TGTGCCAGCAGCCCCTTCTCCGGCTTTCAGTTCTTC. This chain joins TRBV14 and TRBJ2-1; no definite D call. Looked up from germline, CDR1 is SGHDN and CDR2 is FVKESK. This CDR3 region has 12 residues. Deletions cut 4 bases from V and 13 bases from J, with 14 bases between.

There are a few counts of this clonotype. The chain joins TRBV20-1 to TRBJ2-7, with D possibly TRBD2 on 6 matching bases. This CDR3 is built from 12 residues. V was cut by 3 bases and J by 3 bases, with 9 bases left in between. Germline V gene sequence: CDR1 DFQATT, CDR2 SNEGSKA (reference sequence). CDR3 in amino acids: CSARWRDYEQYF. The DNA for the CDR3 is TGCAGTGCTAGGTGGAGGGACTACGAGCAGTACTTC.

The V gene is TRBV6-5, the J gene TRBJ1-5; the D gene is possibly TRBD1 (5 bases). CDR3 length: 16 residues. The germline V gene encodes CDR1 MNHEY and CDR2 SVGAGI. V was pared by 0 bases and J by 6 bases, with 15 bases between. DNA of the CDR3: TGTGCCAGCAGTTACTCTCAGAGGGGATTCGGTCAGCCCCAGCATTTT. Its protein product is CASSYSQRGFGQPQHF.

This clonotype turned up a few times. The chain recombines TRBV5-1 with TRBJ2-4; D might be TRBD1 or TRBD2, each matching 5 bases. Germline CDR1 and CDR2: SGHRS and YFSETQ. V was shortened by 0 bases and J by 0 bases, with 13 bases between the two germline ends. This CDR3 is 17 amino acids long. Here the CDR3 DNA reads TGCGCCAGCAGCTTGGGAGGGGCCTATCTAGCCAAAAACATTCAGTACTTC. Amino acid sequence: CASSLGGAYLAKNIQYF.

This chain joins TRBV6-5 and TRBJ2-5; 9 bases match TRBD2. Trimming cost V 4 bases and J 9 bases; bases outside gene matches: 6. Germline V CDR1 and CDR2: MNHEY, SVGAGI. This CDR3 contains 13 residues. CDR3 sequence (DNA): TGTGCCAGCAGTTCTAGCGGGGCGGTGTCCCAGTACTTC. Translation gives CASSSSGAVSQYF.

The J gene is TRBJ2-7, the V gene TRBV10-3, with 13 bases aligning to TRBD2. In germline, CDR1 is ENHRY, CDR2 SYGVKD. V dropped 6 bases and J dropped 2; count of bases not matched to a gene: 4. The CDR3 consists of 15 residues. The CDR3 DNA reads TGTGCCATCAGGGGGGGACTAGCGGGGACCTACGAGCAGTACTTC. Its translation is CAIRGGLAGTYEQYF.

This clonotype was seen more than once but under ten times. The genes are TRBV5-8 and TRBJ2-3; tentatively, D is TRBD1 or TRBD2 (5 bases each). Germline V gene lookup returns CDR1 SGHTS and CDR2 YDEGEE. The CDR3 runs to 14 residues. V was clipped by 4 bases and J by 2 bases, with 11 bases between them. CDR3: CASSVLGPTDTQYF. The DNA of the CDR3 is TGTGCCAGCAGCGTCCTGGGACCCACAGATACGCAGTATTTT.

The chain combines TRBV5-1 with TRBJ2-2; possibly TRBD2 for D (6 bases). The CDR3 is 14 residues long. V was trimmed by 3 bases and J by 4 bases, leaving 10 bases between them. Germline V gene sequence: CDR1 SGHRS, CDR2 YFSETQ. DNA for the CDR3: TGCGCCAGCAGCTCTGAACTAGCCACCGGGGAGCTGTTTTTT. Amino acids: CASSSELATGELFF. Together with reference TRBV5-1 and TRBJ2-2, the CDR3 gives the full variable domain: KAGVTQTPRYLIKTRGQQVTLSCSPISGHRSVSWYQQTPGQGLQFLFEYFSETQRNKGNFPGRFSGRQFSNSRSEMNVSTLELGDSALYLCASSSELATGELFFGEGSRLTVL.

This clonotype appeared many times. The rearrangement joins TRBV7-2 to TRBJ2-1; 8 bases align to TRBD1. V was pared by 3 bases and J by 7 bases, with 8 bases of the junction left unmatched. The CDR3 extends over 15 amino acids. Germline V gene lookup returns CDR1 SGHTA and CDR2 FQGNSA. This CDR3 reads CASSFDRGRENEQFF. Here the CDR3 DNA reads TGTGCCAGCAGCTTCGACAGGGGCAGGGAGAATGAGCAGTTCTTC.

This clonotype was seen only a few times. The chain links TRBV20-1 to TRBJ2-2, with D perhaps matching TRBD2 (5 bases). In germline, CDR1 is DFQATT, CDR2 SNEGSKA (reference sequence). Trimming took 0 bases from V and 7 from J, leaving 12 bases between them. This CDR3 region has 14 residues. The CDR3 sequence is CSARDFGVGGELFF. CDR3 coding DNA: TGCAGTGCTAGAGATTTCGGGGTAGGCGGGGAGCTGTTTTTT.

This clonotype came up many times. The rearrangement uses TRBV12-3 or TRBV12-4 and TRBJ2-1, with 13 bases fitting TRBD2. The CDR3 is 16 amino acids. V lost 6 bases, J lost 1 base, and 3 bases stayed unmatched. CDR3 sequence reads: CASSPGLAGSYNEQFF. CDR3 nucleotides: TGTGCCAGCAGCCCGGGACTAGCGGGATCCTACAATGAGCAGTTCTTC.

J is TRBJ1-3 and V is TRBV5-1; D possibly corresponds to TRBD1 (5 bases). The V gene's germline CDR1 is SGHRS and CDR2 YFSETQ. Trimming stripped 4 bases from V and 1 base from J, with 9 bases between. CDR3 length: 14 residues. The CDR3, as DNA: TGCGCCAGCAGCGCCGACAGTTCTGGAAACACCATATATTTT. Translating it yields CASSADSSGNTIYF.

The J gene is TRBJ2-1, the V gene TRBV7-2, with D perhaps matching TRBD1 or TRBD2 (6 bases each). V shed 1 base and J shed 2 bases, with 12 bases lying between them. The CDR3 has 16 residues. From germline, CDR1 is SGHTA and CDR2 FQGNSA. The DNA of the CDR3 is TGTGCCAGCAGCTTAGAGGGGGGCGTCGCCTACAATGAGCAGTTCTTC. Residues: CASSLEGGVAYNEQFF.

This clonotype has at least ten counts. The CDR3 DNA sequence: TGTGCCAGCAGCCTACAGGGGGGTAATTCACCCCTCCACTTT. Its translation: CASSLQGGNSPLHF. This sequence joins TRBV3-1 and TRBJ1-6, with 8 bases identical to TRBD1. The V and J ends lost 4 bases and 6 bases, in that order; junction bases with no gene match: 2. Germline V lookup: CDR1 LGHDT, CDR2 YNNKEL (reference sequence). CDR3 length: 14 residues.

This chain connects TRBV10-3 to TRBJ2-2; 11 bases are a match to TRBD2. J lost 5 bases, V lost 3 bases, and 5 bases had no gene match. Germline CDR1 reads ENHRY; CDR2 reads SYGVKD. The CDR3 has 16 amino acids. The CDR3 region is CAISELAGGLTGELFF. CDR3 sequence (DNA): TGTGCCATCAGTGAATTAGCGGGAGGGCTTACCGGGGAGCTGTTTTTT.

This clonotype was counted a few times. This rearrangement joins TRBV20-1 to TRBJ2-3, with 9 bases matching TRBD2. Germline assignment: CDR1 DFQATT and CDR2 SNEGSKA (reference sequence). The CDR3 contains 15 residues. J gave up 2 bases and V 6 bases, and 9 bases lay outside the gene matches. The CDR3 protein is CSAEGAGGNTDTQYF. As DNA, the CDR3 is TGCAGTGCCGAGGGAGCGGGAGGAAACACAGATACGCAGTATTTT.

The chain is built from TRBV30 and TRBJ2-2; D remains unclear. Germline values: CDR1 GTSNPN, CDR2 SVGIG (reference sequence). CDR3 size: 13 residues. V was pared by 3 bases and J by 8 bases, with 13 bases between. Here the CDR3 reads CAWSSSDVGELFF. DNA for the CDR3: TGTGCCTGGAGCTCATCCGACGTGGGGGAGCTGTTTTTT.

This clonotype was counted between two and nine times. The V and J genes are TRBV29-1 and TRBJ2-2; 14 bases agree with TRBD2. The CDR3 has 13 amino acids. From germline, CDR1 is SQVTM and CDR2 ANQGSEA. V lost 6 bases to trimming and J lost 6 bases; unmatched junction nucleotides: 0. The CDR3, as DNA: TGCAGCGTGGGACTAGCGGGAGCCGGGGAGCTGTTTTTT. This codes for CSVGLAGAGELFF.

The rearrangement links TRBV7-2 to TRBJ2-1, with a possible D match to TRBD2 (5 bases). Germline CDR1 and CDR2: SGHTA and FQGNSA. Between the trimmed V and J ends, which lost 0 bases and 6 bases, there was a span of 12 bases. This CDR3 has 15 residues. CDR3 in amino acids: CASSLAREKGNEQFF. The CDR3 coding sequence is TGTGCCAGCAGCTTAGCGAGGGAGAAGGGCAATGAGCAGTTCTTC.

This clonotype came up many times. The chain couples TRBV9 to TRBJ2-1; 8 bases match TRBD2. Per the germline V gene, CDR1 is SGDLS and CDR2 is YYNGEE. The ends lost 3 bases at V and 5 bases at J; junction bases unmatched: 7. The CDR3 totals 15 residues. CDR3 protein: CASSAPSGRDNEQFF. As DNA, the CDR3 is TGTGCCAGCAGCGCCCCAAGCGGGAGAGACAATGAGCAGTTCTTC. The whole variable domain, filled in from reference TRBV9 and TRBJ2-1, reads DSGVTQTPKHLITATGQRVTLRCSPRSGDLSVYWYQQSLDQGLQFLIQYYNGEERAKGNILERFSAQQFPDLHSELNLSSLELGDSALYFCASSAPSGRDNEQFFGPGTRLTVL.

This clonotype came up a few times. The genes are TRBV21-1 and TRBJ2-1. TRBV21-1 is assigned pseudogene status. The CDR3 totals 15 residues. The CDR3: CASSGWGRVNNEQFF. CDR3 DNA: TGTGCCAGCAGCGGGTGGGGTCGGGTCAACAATGAGCAGTTCTTC.

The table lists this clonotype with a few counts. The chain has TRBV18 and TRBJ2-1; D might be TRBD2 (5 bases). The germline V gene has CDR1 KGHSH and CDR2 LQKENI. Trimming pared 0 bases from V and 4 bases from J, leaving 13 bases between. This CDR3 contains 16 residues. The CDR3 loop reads CASSPPSGRAYNEQFF. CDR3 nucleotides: TGTGCCAGCTCACCACCATCGGGGAGAGCGTACAATGAGCAGTTCTTC. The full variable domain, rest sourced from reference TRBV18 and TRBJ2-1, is NAGVMQNPRHLVRRRGQEARLRCSPMKGHSHVYWYRQLPEEGLKFMVYLQKENIIDESGMPKERFSAEFPKEGPSILRIQQVVRGDSAAYFCASSPPSGRAYNEQFFGPGTRLTVL.